The TCR beta chain described here comes from a study of blood T cell repertoires in COVID-19. Study overall: Some COVID-19 samples were acute and others convalescent; all came from the United States, Italy and Spain. Sources were T cells, B-cell-depleted T cells, or PBMCs; the material itself was cDNA or gDNA.

In the original processing: Amplification of reference gene primers was used by the study to estimate nucleated cell counts. The assay was immunoSEQ multiplex PCR, and TCRdb's table has in-frame clones only and misses some. That table supplies the V and J calls and clone size; D and trimming were determined from the DNA. The sample has about 180,000 clones, roughly nine tenths seen once. The length of the CDR3 is 14 residues. V was shortened by 4 bases and J by 3 bases, with 13 bases between the two germline ends. Germline lookup yields CDR1 SGHRS and CDR2 YFSETQ. This clonotype originated in a man aged 18-30 years who had recovered from COVID-19. The chain recombines TRBV5-1 with TRBJ1-2; perhaps TRBD1 as D (6 bases). The sequenced material came from peripheral blood. Written as DNA, the CDR3 is TGCGCCAGCAGCCGCCTGGGGGCGGACTATGGCTACACCTTC. Translated: CASSRLGADYGYTF.